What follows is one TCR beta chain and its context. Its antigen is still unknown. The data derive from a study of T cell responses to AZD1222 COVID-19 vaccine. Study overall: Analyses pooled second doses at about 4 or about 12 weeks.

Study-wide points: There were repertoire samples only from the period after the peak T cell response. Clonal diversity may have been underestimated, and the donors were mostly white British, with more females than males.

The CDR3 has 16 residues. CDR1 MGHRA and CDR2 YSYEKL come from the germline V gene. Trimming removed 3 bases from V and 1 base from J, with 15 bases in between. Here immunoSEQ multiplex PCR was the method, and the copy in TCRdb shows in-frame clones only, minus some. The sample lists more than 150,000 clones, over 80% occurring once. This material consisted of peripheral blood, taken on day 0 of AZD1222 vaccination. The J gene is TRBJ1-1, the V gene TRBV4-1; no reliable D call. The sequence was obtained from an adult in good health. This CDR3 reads CASSHPRSGGNTEAFF. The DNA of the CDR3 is TGCGCCAGCAGCCACCCCCGATCGGGTGGGAACACTGAAGCTTTCTTT.